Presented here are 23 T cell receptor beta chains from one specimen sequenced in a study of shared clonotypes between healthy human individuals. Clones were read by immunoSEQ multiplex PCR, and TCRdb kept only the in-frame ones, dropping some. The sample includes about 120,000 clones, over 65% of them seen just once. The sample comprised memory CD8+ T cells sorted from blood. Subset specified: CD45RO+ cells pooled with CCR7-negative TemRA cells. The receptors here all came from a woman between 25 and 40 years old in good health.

The CDR3 loop reads CASSPTGTSRWETQYF. CDR3 DNA: TGTGCCAGCTCACCGACAGGGACTAGCAGGTGGGAGACCCAGTACTTC. This sequence joins TRBV18 and TRBJ2-5; the match to TRBD2 covers 9 bases. The CDR3 totals 16 residues. Germline CDR1 reads KGHSH; CDR2 reads LQKENI. J lost 5 bases, V lost 3 bases, and 10 bases had no gene match.

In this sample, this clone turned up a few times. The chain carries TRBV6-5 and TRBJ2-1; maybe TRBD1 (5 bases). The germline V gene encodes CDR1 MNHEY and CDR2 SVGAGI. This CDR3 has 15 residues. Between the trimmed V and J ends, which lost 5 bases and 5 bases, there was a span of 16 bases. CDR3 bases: TGTGCCAGCAGTCACAGACCAGACAGTGACAATGAGCAGTTCTTC. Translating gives CASSHRPDSDNEQFF.

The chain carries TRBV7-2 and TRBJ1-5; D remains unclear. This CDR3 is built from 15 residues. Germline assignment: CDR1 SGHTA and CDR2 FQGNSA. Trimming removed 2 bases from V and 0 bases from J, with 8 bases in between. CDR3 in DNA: TGTGCCAGCAGCTTATGGAGGGATAGCAATCAGCCCCAGCATTTT. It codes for CASSLWRDSNQPQHF.

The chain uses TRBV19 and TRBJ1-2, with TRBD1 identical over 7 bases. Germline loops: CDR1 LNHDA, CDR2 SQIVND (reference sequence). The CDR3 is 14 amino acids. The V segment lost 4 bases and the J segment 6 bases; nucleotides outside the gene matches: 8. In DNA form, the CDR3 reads TGTGCCAGTAGTACGCGGACAGGTCGGAATGGCTACACCTTC. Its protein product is CASSTRTGRNGYTF.

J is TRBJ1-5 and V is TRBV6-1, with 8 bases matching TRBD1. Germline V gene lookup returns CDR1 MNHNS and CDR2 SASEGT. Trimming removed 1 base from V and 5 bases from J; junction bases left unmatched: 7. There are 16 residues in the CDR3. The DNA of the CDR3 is TGTGCCAGCAGTGAAGTGGGACAGGTAATGTATCAGCCCCAGCATTTT. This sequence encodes CASSEVGQVMYQPQHF.

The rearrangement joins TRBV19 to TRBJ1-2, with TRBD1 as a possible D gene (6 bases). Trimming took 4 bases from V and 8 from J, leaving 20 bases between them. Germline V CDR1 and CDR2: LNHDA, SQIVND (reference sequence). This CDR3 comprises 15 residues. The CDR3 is CASSSRDTKWRGYTF. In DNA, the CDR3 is TGTGCCAGTAGTAGCCGGGACACTAAATGGCGAGGCTACACCTTC.

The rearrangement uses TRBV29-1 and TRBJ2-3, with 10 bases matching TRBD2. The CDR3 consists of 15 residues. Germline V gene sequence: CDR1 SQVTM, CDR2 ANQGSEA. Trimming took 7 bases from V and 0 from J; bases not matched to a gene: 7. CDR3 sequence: CSAILAGGSTDTQYF. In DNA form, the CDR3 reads TGCAGCGCCATATTAGCGGGAGGTAGCACAGATACGCAGTATTTT.

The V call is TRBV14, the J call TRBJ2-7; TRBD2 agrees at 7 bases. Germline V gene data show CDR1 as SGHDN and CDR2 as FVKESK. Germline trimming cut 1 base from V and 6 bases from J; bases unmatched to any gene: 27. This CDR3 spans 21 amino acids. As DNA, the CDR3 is TGTGCCAGCAGCCAAGGCCAGATCCTCCCTTGGGACTACACGGAGGTCAGCGAGCAGTACTTC. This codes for CASSQGQILPWDYTEVSEQYF.

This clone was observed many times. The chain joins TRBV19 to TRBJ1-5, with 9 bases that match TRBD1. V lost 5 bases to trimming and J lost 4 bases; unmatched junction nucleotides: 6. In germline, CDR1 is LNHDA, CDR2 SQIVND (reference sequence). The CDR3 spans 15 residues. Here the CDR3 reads CASSARTGVNQPQHF. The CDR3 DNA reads TGTGCCAGTAGTGCCCGGACAGGGGTGAATCAGCCCCAGCATTTT.

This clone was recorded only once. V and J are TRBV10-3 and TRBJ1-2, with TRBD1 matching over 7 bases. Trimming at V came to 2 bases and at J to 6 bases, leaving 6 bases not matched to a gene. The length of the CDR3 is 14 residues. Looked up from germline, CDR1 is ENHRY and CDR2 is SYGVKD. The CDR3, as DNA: TGTGCCATCAGTGAGGACAGGGTTATTCATGGCTACACCTTC. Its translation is CAISEDRVIHGYTF.

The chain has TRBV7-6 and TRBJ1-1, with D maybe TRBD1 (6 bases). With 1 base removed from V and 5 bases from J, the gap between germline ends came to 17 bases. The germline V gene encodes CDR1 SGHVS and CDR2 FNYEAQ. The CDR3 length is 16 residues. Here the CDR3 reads CASSLGSKTGWTEAFF. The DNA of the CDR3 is TGTGCCAGCAGCTTAGGGTCCAAAACAGGGTGGACTGAAGCTTTCTTT.

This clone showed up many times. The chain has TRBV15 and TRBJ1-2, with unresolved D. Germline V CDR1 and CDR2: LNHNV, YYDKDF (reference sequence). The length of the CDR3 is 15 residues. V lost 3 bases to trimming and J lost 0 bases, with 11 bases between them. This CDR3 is CATSRIHASNYGYTF. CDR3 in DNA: TGTGCCACCAGCAGGATACATGCTTCTAACTATGGCTACACCTTC. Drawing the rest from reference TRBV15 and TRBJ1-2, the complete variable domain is DAMVIQNPRYQVTQFGKPVTLSCSQTLNHNVMYWYQQKSSQAPKLLFHYYDKDFNNEADTPDNFQSRRPNTSFCFLDIRSPGLGDTAMYLCATSRIHASNYGYTFGSGTRLTVV.

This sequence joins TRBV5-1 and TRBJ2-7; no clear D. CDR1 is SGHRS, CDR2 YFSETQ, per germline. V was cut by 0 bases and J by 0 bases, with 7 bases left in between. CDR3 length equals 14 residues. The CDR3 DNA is TGCGCCAGCAGCTTGGATTCGGGCTCCTACGAGCAGTACTTC. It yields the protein CASSLDSGSYEQYF.

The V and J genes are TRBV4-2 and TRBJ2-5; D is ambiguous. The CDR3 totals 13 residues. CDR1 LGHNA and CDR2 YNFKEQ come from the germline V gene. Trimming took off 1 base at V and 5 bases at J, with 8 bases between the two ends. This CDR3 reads CASSQGQRETQYF. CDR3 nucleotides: TGTGCCAGCAGCCAAGGTCAGAGGGAGACCCAGTACTTC.

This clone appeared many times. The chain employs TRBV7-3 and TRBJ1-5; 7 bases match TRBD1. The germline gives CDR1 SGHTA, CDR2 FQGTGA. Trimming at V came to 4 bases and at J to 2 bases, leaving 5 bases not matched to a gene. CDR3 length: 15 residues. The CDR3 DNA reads TGTGCCAGCAGCTCGACAGGGTCAGGCAATCAGCCCCAGCATTTT. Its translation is CASSSTGSGNQPQHF.

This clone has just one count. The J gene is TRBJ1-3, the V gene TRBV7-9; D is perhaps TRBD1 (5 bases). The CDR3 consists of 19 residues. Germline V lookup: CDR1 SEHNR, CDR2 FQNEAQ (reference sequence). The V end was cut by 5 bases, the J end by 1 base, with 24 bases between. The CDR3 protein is CASSRKEQAGFESGNTIYF. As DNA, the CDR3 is TGTGCCAGCAGCCGAAAAGAACAAGCAGGGTTCGAGTCTGGAAACACCATATATTTT.

CDR3 nucleotides: TGTGCCAGCAGCTTCTTAACCGTGGGGAATGAGCAGTTCTTC. Protein sequence: CASSFLTVGNEQFF. This chain links TRBV7-2 with TRBJ2-1; no reliable D call. CDR1 is SGHTA and CDR2 is FQGNSA in the germline V gene. Trimming shortened V by 3 bases and J by 7 bases, and 13 bases separated the two germline ends. The CDR3 sequence is 14 residues long.

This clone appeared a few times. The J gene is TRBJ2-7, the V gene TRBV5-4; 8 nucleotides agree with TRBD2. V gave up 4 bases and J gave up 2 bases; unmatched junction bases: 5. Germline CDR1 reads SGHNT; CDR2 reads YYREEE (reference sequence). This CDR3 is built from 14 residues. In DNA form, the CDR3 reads TGTGCCAGCAGCCTGCGGGAGGCTCCCTACGAGCAGTACTTC. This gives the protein CASSLREAPYEQYF.

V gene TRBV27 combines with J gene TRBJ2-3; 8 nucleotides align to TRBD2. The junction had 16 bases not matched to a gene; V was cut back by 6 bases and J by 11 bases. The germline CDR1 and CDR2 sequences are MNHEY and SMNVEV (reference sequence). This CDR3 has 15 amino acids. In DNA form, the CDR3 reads TGTGCCAGCAGGGAGCTTGGGCGGGAGGATCCTAAGCAGTATTTT. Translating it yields CASRELGREDPKQYF.

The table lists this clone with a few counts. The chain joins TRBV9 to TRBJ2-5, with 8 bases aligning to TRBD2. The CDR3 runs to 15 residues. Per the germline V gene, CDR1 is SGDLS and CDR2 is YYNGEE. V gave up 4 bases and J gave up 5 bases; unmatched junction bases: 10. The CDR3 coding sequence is TGTGCCAGCAGCCCGTCGGCGGGAGGAGGGGAGACCCAGTACTTC. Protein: CASSPSAGGGETQYF.

Written as DNA, the CDR3 is TGCGCCAGCAGCTTGGGGCGCGGGCGGGGCGATGAGCAGTTCTTC. It yields the protein CASSLGRGRGDEQFF. The rearrangement uses TRBV5-1 and TRBJ2-1, with D tentatively TRBD2 (6 bases). The germline CDR1 and CDR2 sequences are SGHRS and YFSETQ. CDR3 size: 15 residues. V was cut by 0 bases and J by 8 bases, with 15 bases left in between.

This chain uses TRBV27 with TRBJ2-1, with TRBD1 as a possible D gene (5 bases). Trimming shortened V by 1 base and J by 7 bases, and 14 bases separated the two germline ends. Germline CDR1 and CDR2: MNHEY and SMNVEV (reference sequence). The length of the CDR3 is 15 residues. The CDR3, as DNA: TGTGCCAGCAGTTTATATCGGACACTGAGGAATGAGCAGTTCTTC. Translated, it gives CASSLYRTLRNEQFF.

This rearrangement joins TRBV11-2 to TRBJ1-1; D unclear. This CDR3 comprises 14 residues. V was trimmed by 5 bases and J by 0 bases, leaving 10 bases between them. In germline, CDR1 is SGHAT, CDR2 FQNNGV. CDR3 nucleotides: TGTGCCAGCAGCCCCTTGACTATGAACACTGAAGCTTTCTTT. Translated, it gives CASSPLTMNTEAFF.